The sequence of this TCR beta chain was determined in a study of shared clonotypes between healthy human individuals. Study-wide findings and caveats: Sampling was confined to blood; repertoires within tissues likely differ.

V shed 6 bases and J shed 8 bases, with 11 bases lying between them. This CDR3 region has 12 residues. Per germline, CDR1 LNHDA and CDR2 SQIVND (reference sequence). With regard to this clone: Its matching antigen is unknown.

Repertoires were generated with immunoSEQ multiplex PCR, while TCRdb's copy carries only in-frame clones and drops some. The data hold 190,000 or so clones, with about 66% observed a single time. J is TRBJ2-1 and V is TRBV19; D remains unclear. Sequenced input: memory CD4+ T cells sorted from blood. The subset: CD45RA-negative fraction. The TCR sequence derives from a man between 25 and 39 years old in good health. The CDR3 sequence: CASRATGDEQFF. CDR3 coding DNA: TGTGCCAGTAGGGCCACTGGCGATGAGCAGTTCTTC. Combining the CDR3 with reference TRBV19 and TRBJ2-1 gives the whole variable domain DGGITQSPKYLFRKEGQNVTLSCEQNLNHDAMYWYRQDPGQGLRLIYYSQIVNDFQKGDIAEGYSVSREKKESFPLTVTSAQKNPTAFYLCASRATGDEQFFGPGTRLTVL.